Shown below are 12 T cell receptor beta chains from a single sample sequenced in a study of neurological immune-mediated disorders. As for time point: longitudinal time-point 3. TCRdb ran MiXCR on the 5' RACE reads and lists one entry per CDR3 protein. The repertoire holds some 89,000 distinct CDR3 sequences, with around 4.5% as singletons. Sequenced input: PBMCs. The receptors were sampled from a woman in her fifties or sixties with multiple sclerosis.

This clonotype was counted at least ten times. V and J are TRBV3-1 and TRBJ1-3; D gene ambiguous. From germline, CDR1 is LGHDT and CDR2 YNNKEL (reference sequence). Between the trimmed V and J ends, which lost 5 bases and 2 bases, there was a span of 7 bases. The CDR3 sequence is 13 residues long. CDR3 sequence: CASSVPPGNTIYF. Here the CDR3 DNA reads TGTGCCAGCAGCGTCCCCCCTGGAAACACCATATATTTT.

This clonotype was found many times. This chain links TRBV4-1 with TRBJ1-5; D ambiguous. This CDR3 has 13 residues. Trimming took off 1 base at V and 5 bases at J, with 6 bases between the two ends. CDR1 is MGHRA, CDR2 YSYEKL, per germline. CDR3 in amino acids: CASSQAQYQPQHF. In DNA form, the CDR3 reads TGCGCCAGCAGCCAAGCGCAATATCAGCCCCAGCATTTT.

This clonotype came up many times. J is TRBJ2-1 and V is TRBV12-3 or TRBV12-4; D not certain. V dropped 2 bases and J dropped 9 bases, with 5 bases sitting between them. The CDR3 is 11 residues long. The CDR3 DNA reads TGTGCCAGCAGTTTAATCGCTGAGCAGTTCTTC. It specifies CASSLIAEQFF.

This clonotype was picked up many times. J is TRBJ1-1 and V is TRBV20-1; D gene uncertain. V lost 1 base, J lost 2 bases, and 8 bases lay in between. The CDR3 runs 13 residues. The germline V gene has CDR1 DFQATT and CDR2 SNEGSKA (reference sequence). The CDR3, as DNA: TGCAGTGCTAGAGCTAGGGTAAACACTGAAGCTTTCTTT. Translated, it gives CSARARVNTEAFF.

In regard to this clonotype: This sequence may be a read error, since a much larger clone differs from it by one base. The rearrangement uses TRBV6-1 and TRBJ1-2, with no clear D. CDR3 length: 17 residues. Germline V gives CDR1 MNHNS, CDR2 SASEGT. The CDR3 is CANSARNTPTTNYGYTF. The CDR3 bases are TGTGCCAACAGTGCCAGGAACACGCCGACGACCAACTATGGCTACACCTTC.

Ten or more counts support this clonotype. The V call is TRBV7-2, the J call TRBJ2-2; 7 nucleotides agree with TRBD2. V dropped 6 bases and J dropped 5; count of bases not matched to a gene: 12. Germline loops: CDR1 SGHTA, CDR2 FQGNSA. This CDR3 comprises 16 residues. CDR3 protein: CASRTTGGGWTGELFF. The CDR3 coding sequence is TGTGCCAGCAGAACGACGGGAGGTGGATGGACCGGGGAGCTGTTTTTT.

This clonotype was detected ten times or more. This chain joins TRBV20-1 and TRBJ1-2; D call uncertain. Trimming stripped 7 bases from V and 4 bases from J, with 10 bases between. The CDR3 runs 11 residues. Germline V gene lookup returns CDR1 DFQATT and CDR2 SNEGSKA (reference sequence). The CDR3 bases are TGCAGTGGATCGAGAAGCTATGGCTACACCTTC. Amino acids: CSGSRSYGYTF.

The chain joins TRBV6-4 to TRBJ2-3, with D unresolved. This CDR3 is 13 amino acids long. V shed 3 bases and J shed 3 bases, with 7 bases lying between them. Germline CDR1 reads MRHNA; CDR2 reads SNTAGT. The CDR3 region is CASSEELTDTQYF. The DNA of the CDR3 is TGTGCCAGCAGTGAAGAGCTTACAGATACGCAGTATTTT.

In this sample, this clonotype turned up many times. The chain combines TRBV20-1 with TRBJ2-3; a weak D match, TRBD1 (6 bases). V gave up 3 bases and J gave up 5 bases, with 18 bases separating them. Germline V gives CDR1 DFQATT, CDR2 SNEGSKA (reference sequence). The CDR3 is made up of 15 amino acids. The CDR3 bases are TGCAGTGCTAGGCCCAGGGGTTCCCAAGGAGATACGCAGTATTTT. Its translation: CSARPRGSQGDTQYF.

This clonotype was counted many times. The chain carries TRBV5-1 and TRBJ1-4, with D uncertain. Trimming cost V 5 bases and J 1 base, with 12 bases left between them. The CDR3 extends over 15 amino acids. The V gene's germline CDR1 is SGHRS and CDR2 YFSETQ. CDR3 DNA: TGCGCCAGCAGGGTTGGCGGTATAACTAATGAAAAACTGTTTTTT. Translated: CASRVGGITNEKLFF.

Many counts were recorded for this clonotype. The chain couples TRBV5-1 to TRBJ2-5; tentative D call: TRBD2 (5 bases). Germline-derived CDR1 and CDR2 are SGHRS and YFSETQ. The CDR3 contains 15 residues. The V and J ends lost 4 bases and 4 bases respectively, with 17 bases between them. CDR3: CASSPLPEAGETQYF. The CDR3 coding sequence is TGCGCCAGCAGCCCCCTCCCCGAGGCGGGAGAGACCCAGTACTTC. Using reference TRBV5-1 and TRBJ2-5 for the parts outside the CDR3, the full variable domain is KAGVTQTPRYLIKTRGQQVTLSCSPISGHRSVSWYQQTPGQGLQFLFEYFSETQRNKGNFPGRFSGRQFSNSRSEMNVSTLELGDSALYLCASSPLPEAGETQYFGPGTRLLVL.

This clonotype occurred many times. The V and J genes are TRBV5-1 and TRBJ2-7, with TRBD1 matching over 7 bases. V shed 6 bases and J 10 bases; nucleotides not matched to a gene: 7. Germline values: CDR1 SGHRS, CDR2 YFSETQ. The CDR3 totals 11 residues. CDR3 coding DNA: TGCGCCAGCATGTCAGGGGGTCCTCAGTACTTC. Amino acid sequence: CASMSGGPQYF.